These 22 T cell receptor beta chains came from one sample sequenced in a study of identical twins. MiXCR was run by TCRdb on the 5' RACE reads, yielding one entry per CDR3 protein. The data show around 1.7 million distinct CDR3 sequences, less than 40% seen once. Sequencing input: cord blood. These receptors came from a newborn girl in good health.

This clonotype showed up just a few times. The chain employs TRBV3-1 and TRBJ2-3; D remains unclear. This CDR3 comprises 15 residues. Trimming shortened V by 5 bases and J by 0 bases, and 12 bases separated the two germline ends. Germline V CDR1 and CDR2: LGHDT, YNNKEL (reference sequence). CDR3 protein: CASSFMATSTDTQYF. Written as DNA, the CDR3 is TGTGCCAGCAGCTTCATGGCCACTAGCACAGATACGCAGTATTTT.

The J gene is TRBJ2-3, the V gene TRBV12-3 or TRBV12-4, with 8 bases that match TRBD2. CDR3 size: 13 residues. V lost 6 bases and J lost 15; bases outside the gene matches: 14. CDR3 DNA sequence: TGTGCCAGCAGCAGCGGGAGAAAAGATGTGCAATATTTT. Protein sequence: CASSSGRKDVQYF.

This clonotype was observed a handful of times. The J gene is TRBJ1-5, the V gene TRBV20-1, with TRBD1 matching 7 bases. This CDR3 has 13 residues. Trimming took 3 bases from V and 7 from J; bases not matched to a gene: 6. In germline, CDR1 is DFQATT, CDR2 SNEGSKA (reference sequence). CDR3 sequence reads: CSARVRGGQPQHF. CDR3 nucleotides: TGCAGTGCTAGGGTCAGGGGGGGCCAGCCCCAGCATTTT.

This chain connects TRBV11-1 to TRBJ1-6; D may be TRBD1 (5 bases). V lost 4 bases to trimming and J lost 7 bases, with 14 bases between them. Germline V gene lookup returns CDR1 SGHAT and CDR2 FQDESV (reference sequence). This CDR3 is 15 amino acids long. The CDR3 DNA sequence: TGTGCCAGCAGCTCCAGGGCCTTAAGGAATTCACCCCTCCACTTT. Amino acids: CASSSRALRNSPLHF.

The chain employs TRBV12-3 or TRBV12-4 and TRBJ2-6; D could derive from TRBD1 or TRBD2 (6 bases each). This CDR3 comprises 20 residues. The V and J ends lost 4 bases and 0 bases respectively, with 22 bases between them. The DNA of the CDR3 is TGTGCCAGCAGTTATAAGGGGGGACCTTCTCTTAGCTCTGGGGCCAACGTCCTGACTTTC. It yields the protein CASSYKGGPSLSSGANVLTF.

The chain recombines TRBV20-1 with TRBJ2-5, with D possibly being TRBD1 (6 bases). Germline V lookup: CDR1 DFQATT, CDR2 SNEGSKA (reference sequence). Trimming took off 2 bases at V and 2 bases at J, with 15 bases between the two ends. CDR3 length: 15 amino acids. CDR3 protein: CSARKETGPQETQYF. The CDR3 coding sequence is TGCAGTGCTAGAAAAGAAACAGGGCCGCAAGAGACCCAGTACTTC.

In its sample, this clonotype was seen many times. This chain uses TRBV29-1 with TRBJ2-1, with TRBD1 identical over 8 bases. Germline loops: CDR1 SQVTM, CDR2 ANQGSEA. V lost 5 bases, J lost 9 bases, and 9 bases stayed unmatched. The CDR3 is 13 amino acids. CDR3 nucleotides: TGCAGCGTTCCTCTGACAGGGGTGGGTGAGCAGTTCTTC. This sequence encodes CSVPLTGVGEQFF.

This chain uses TRBV3-1 with TRBJ1-2, with a tentative D call TRBD1 (6 bases). Per germline, CDR1 LGHDT and CDR2 YNNKEL (reference sequence). This CDR3 has 14 amino acids. Deletions cut 2 bases from V and 2 bases from J, with 9 bases between. CDR3 sequence: CASSQTDRNYGYTF. CDR3 sequence (DNA): TGTGCCAGCAGCCAAACAGACAGGAACTATGGCTACACCTTC.

There are a few counts of this clonotype. The rearrangement uses TRBV7-2 and TRBJ2-7; D ambiguous. The V end was cut by 8 bases, the J end by 0 bases, with 17 bases between. The V gene's germline CDR1 is SGHTA and CDR2 FQGNSA. The CDR3 sequence is 15 residues long. CDR3 in amino acids: CASQVDRPYSYEQYF. The DNA of the CDR3 is TGTGCCAGCCAAGTTGATCGCCCCTACTCCTACGAGCAGTACTTC.

In this sample, this clonotype turned up a few times. The chain has TRBV20-1 and TRBJ1-6; possibly TRBD1 for D (5 bases). The CDR3 runs 14 residues. V was trimmed by 3 bases and J by 7 bases, leaving 13 bases between them. Germline V lookup: CDR1 DFQATT, CDR2 SNEGSKA (reference sequence). The CDR3 DNA is TGCAGTGCTAGGCCCGGGACTGGAAATTCACCCCTCCACTTT. Residues: CSARPGTGNSPLHF.

This clonotype occurred many times. V and J are TRBV24-1 and TRBJ2-7; no clear D. V was clipped by 9 bases and J by 2 bases, with 13 bases between them. The CDR3 sequence is 13 residues long. Germline-derived CDR1 and CDR2 are KGHDR and SFDVKD. CDR3 region: CATGRGPAYEQYF. CDR3 bases: TGTGCCACCGGTCGAGGTCCGGCCTACGAGCAGTACTTC.

This clonotype was seen more than once but under ten times. This may be a read error, as it is one base from a much larger clone. The rearrangement uses TRBV6-5 and TRBJ2-7; D is unresolved. Germline values: CDR1 MNHEY, CDR2 SVGAGI. The CDR3 totals 14 residues. Between the trimmed V and J ends, which lost 0 bases and 0 bases, there was a span of 6 bases. The CDR3 DNA reads TGTGCCAGCAGTTACTCGTGGAGCTCCTACGAGCAGTACTTC. Amino acids: CASSYSWSSYEQYF.

In this sample, this clonotype turned up a few times. The J gene is TRBJ1-6, the V gene TRBV11-2; weak D call: TRBD1 (6 bases). This CDR3 is built from 20 residues. Trimming took off 0 bases at V and 4 bases at J, with 22 bases between the two ends. Germline V gene data show CDR1 as SGHAT and CDR2 as FQNNGV. The CDR3 region has the DNA TGTGCCAGCAGCTTAGATCTGGAGGAGGGACATTTAGATTATAATTCACCCCTCCACTTT. It yields the protein CASSLDLEEGHLDYNSPLHF.

The chain has TRBV6-5 and TRBJ1-2; no definite D call. CDR3 length: 14 amino acids. In germline, CDR1 is MNHEY, CDR2 SVGAGI. V was clipped by 6 bases and J by 4 bases, with 15 bases between them. The CDR3 sequence: CASSLWKGLYGYTF. The CDR3, as DNA: TGTGCCAGCAGCCTCTGGAAAGGCCTCTATGGCTACACCTTC.

This clonotype was detected only a few times. The chain recombines TRBV7-2 with TRBJ2-2; D remains ambiguous. Per germline, CDR1 SGHTA and CDR2 FQGNSA. The CDR3 loop spans 15 amino acids. V lost 1 base and J lost 0, with 6 bases in between. Written as DNA, the CDR3 is TGTGCCAGCAGCTTAGAAGTGGCGAACACCGGGGAGCTGTTTTTT. It encodes CASSLEVANTGELFF.

Notes on this clonotype: One end of the junction fails to match germline, which may point to a read error. The V call is TRBV12-3 or TRBV12-4, the J call TRBJ2-1, with 14 bases lining up with TRBD2. The CDR3 is made up of 15 amino acids. DNA of the CDR3: TGTGCCAGCAGACAGACTAGCGGGAGGGCCAATGTGCAGTTCTTC. It specifies CASRQTSGRANVQFF.

This clonotype was picked up a small number of times. This chain joins TRBV4-2 and TRBJ1-2; D gene unclear. Germline V gene data show CDR1 as LGHNA and CDR2 as YNFKEQ. The CDR3 contains 13 residues. Trimming took off 2 bases at V and 1 base at J, with 5 bases between the two ends. The CDR3 region has the DNA TGTGCCAGCAGCCAATCATATAACTATGGCTACACCTTC. Its translation: CASSQSYNYGYTF.

This chain joins TRBV3-1 and TRBJ1-6; 10 bases agree with TRBD1. The CDR3 length is 16 residues. Trimming at V came to 0 bases and at J to 5 bases, leaving 1 base not matched to a gene. The germline V gene has CDR1 LGHDT and CDR2 YNNKEL (reference sequence). For the CDR3, the DNA is TGTGCCAGCAGCCAAGATGGGACAGGGGATAATTCACCCCTCCACTTT. It encodes CASSQDGTGDNSPLHF.

The sample holds many counts of this clonotype. This sequence joins TRBV6-2 or TRBV6-3 and TRBJ2-7; 9 bases agree with TRBD1. V dropped 2 bases and J dropped 3; count of bases not matched to a gene: 5. CDR3 length: 15 amino acids. Germline CDR1 and CDR2: MNHEY and SVGEGT. Written as DNA, the CDR3 is TGTGCCAGCAGTTACGCCGGGACAGGGTACTACGAGCAGTACTTC. Residues: CASSYAGTGYYEQYF.

V usage is TRBV6-1 and J usage is TRBJ1-2; 10 bases map to TRBD1. The CDR3 covers 13 residues. Germline lookup yields CDR1 MNHNS and CDR2 SASEGT. V was clipped by 7 bases and J by 8 bases; unmatched bases: 7. The CDR3 DNA sequence: TGTGCCAGCACGAGACAGGGGGCAAGCGGCTACACCTTC. This sequence encodes CASTRQGASGYTF.

This clonotype was found a few times. The chain uses TRBV20-1 and TRBJ1-2; 9 nucleotides agree with TRBD1. In germline, CDR1 is DFQATT, CDR2 SNEGSKA (reference sequence). Unmatched junction bases numbered 3, after V lost 3 bases and J lost 1 base. This CDR3 has 14 amino acids. In DNA, the CDR3 is TGCAGTGCTAGCGGACAGGGGAGTAACTATGGCTACACCTTC. It encodes CSASGQGSNYGYTF.

This clonotype has a handful of counts. The chain links TRBV4-2 to TRBJ2-1, with 11 bases identical to TRBD2. Germline lookup yields CDR1 LGHNA and CDR2 YNFKEQ. Germline trimming cut 3 bases from V and 5 bases from J; bases unmatched to any gene: 6. The CDR3 totals 16 residues. The CDR3 sequence is CASSHPSGGPNNEQFF. The CDR3 coding sequence is TGTGCCAGCAGCCACCCTAGCGGGGGGCCTAACAATGAGCAGTTCTTC.